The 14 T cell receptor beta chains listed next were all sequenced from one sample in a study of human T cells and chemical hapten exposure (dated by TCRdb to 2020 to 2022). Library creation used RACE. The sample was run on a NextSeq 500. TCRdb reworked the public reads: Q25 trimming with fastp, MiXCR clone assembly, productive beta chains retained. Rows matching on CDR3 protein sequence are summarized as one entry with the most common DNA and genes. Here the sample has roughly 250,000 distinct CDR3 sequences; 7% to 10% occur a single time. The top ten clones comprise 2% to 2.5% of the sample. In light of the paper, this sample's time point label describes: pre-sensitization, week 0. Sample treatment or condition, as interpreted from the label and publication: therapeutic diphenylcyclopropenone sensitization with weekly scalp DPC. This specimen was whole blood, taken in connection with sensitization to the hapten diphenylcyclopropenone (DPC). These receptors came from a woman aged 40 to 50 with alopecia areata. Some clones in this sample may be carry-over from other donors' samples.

Here the CDR3 reads CASRRTGVPPQHF. The CDR3 region has the DNA TGTGCCAGCAGACGAACAGGGGTCCCACCCCAGCATTTT. The chain employs TRBV12-3 or TRBV12-4 and TRBJ1-5; TRBD1 agrees at 7 bases. The junction had 9 bases not matched to a gene; V was cut back by 6 bases and J by 10 bases. The CDR3 has 13 amino acids.

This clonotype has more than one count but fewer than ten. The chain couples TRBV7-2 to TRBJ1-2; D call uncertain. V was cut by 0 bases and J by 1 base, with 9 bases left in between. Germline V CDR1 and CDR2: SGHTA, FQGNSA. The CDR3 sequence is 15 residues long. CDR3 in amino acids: CASSLASGVNYGYTF. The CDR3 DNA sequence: TGTGCCAGCAGCTTAGCGTCAGGAGTTAACTATGGCTACACCTTC.

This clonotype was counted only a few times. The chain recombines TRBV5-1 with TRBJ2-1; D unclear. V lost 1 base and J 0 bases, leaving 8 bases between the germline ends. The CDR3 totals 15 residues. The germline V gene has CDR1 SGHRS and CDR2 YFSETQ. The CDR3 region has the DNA TGCGCCAGCAGCTTGCCTGGCAACTCCTACAATGAGCAGTTCTTC. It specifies CASSLPGNSYNEQFF.

CDR3 coding DNA: TGCAGCGCGAAGAGACAGGGGGAGAGCACAGATACGCAGTATTTT. Translated: CSAKRQGESTDTQYF. The chain couples TRBV29-1 to TRBJ2-3; 9 bases match TRBD1. There are 15 residues in the CDR3. With 7 bases clipped from V and 0 bases from J, the junction kept 8 bases outside the gene matches. Germline CDR1 SQVTM, CDR2 ANQGSEA.

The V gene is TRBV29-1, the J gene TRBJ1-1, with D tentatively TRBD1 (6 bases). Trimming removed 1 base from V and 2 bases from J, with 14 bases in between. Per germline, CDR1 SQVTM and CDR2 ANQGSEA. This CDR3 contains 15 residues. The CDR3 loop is CSVEGTEGRNTEAFF. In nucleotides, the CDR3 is TGCAGCGTTGAAGGGACAGAAGGTCGAAACACTGAAGCTTTCTTT.

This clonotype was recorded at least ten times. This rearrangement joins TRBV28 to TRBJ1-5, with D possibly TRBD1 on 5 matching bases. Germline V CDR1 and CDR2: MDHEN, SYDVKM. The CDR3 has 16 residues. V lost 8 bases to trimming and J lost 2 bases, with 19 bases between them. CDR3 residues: CASSPPGGSGNQPQHF. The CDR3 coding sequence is TGTGCCAGCTCCCCACCGGGGGGTTCTGGCAATCAGCCCCAGCATTTT.

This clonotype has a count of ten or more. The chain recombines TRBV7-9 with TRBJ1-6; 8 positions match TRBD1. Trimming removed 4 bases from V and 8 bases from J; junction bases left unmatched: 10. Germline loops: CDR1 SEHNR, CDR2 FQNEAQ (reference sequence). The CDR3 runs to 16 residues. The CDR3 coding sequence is TGTGCCAGCAGCTCATCCCGACAGGGGAGACATTCACCCCTCCACTTT. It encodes CASSSSRQGRHSPLHF.

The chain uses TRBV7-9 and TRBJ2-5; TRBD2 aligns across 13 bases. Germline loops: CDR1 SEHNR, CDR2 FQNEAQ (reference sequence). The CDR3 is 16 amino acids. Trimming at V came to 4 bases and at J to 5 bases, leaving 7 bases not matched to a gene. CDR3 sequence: CASSSGTSGIGETQYF. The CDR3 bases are TGTGCCAGCAGCTCGGGGACTAGCGGGATCGGTGAGACCCAGTACTTC.

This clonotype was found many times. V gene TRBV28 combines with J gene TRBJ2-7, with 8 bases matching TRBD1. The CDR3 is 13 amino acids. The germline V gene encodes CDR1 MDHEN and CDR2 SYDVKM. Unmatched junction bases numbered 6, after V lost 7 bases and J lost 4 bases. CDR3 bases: TGTGCCAGCATAAGACAGGGGACGTACGAGCAGTACTTC. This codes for CASIRQGTYEQYF.

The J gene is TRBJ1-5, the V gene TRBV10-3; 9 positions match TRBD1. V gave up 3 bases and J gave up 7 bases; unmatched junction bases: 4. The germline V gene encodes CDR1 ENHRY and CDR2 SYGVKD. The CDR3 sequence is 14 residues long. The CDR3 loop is CAISEGDRVQPQHF. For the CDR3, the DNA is TGTGCCATCAGTGAAGGGGACAGGGTACAGCCCCAGCATTTT.

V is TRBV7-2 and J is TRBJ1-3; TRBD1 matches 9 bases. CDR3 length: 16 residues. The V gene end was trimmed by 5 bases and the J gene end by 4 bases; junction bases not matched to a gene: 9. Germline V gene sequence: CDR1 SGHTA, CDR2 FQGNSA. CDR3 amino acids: CASSQYGTGTGNTIYF. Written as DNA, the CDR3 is TGTGCCAGCAGCCAGTACGGGACAGGGACGGGAAACACCATATATTTT.

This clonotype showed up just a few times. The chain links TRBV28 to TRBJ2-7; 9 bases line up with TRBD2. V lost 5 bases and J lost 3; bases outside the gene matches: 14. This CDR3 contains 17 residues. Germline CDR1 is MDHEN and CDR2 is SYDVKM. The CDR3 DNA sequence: TGTGCCAGCAGTCCCCCCGGGGCTAGCGGGATCTTCTACGAGCAGTACTTC. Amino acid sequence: CASSPPGASGIFYEQYF.

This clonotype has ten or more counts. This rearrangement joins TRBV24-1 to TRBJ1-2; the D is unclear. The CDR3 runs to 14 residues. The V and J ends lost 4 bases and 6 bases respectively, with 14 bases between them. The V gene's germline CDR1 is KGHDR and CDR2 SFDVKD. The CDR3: CATSEWDRNDGYTF. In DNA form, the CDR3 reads TGTGCCACCAGTGAGTGGGATCGGAACGATGGCTACACCTTC.

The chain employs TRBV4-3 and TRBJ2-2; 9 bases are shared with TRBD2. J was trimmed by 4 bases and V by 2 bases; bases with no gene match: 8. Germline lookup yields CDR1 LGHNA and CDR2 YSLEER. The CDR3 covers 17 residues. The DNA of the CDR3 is TGCGCCAGCAGCCAACGCCTAGCGGGAACCCTCACCGGGGAGCTGTTTTTT. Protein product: CASSQRLAGTLTGELFF.